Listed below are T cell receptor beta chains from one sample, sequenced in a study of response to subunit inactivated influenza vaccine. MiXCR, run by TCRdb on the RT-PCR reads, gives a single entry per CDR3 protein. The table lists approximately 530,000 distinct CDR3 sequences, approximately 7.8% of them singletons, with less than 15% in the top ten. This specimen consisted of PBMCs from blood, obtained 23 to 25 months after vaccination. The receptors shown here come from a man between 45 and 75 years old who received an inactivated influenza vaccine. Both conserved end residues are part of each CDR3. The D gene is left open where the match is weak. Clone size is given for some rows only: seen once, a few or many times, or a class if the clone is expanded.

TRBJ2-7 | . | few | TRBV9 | CASSRASGSYEQYF | TGTGCCAGCAGCCGGGCCTCGGGCTCCTACGAGCAGTACTTC
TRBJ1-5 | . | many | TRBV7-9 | CAGSRQEAQPQHF | TGTGCCGGGTCCAGACAGGAAGCCCAGCCCCAGCATTTT
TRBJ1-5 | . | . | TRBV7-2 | CASSLEAGKNQPQHF | TGTGCCAGCAGCTTAGAGGCAGGGAAAAATCAGCCCCAGCATTTT
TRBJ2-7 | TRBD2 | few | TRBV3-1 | CASRGASGSLYEQYF | TGTGCCAGCAGAGGAGCAAGCGGGAGCCTCTACGAGCAGTACTTC
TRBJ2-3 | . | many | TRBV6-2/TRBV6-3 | CASSPVTDTQYF | TGTGCCAGCAGTCCCGTAACAGATACGCAGTATTTT
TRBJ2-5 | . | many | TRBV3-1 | CASSQGGPSGETQYF | TGTGCCAGCAGCCAAGGCGGGCCCTCAGGAGAGACCCAGTACTTC
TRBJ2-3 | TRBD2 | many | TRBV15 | CATSREVGGNRGPQYF | TGTGCCACCAGCAGAGAGGTGGGAGGGAACCGGGGTCCGCAGTATTTT
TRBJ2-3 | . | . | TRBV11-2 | CASSLGASPHGLDTQYF | TGTGCCAGCAGCTTAGGTGCTAGCCCCCACGGGTTGGATACGCAGTATTTT
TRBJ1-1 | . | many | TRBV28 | CASSSPGLGWGNTEAFF | TGTGCCAGCAGTTCCCCGGGGTTGGGCTGGGGGAACACTGAAGCTTTCTTT
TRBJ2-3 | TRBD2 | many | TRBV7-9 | CASRPSGSAPDTQYF | TGTGCCAGCAGGCCTAGCGGGAGCGCCCCAGATACGCAGTATTTT
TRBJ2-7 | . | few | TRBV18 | CASSIRQNYEQYF | TGTGCCAGCTCAATCCGACAGAACTACGAGCAGTACTTC
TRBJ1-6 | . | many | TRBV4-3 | CASSQDSGVDSPLHF | TGCGCCAGCAGCCAAGATTCGGGGGTGGATTCACCCCTCCACTTT
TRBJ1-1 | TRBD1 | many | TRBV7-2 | CASVRDRGSGEAFF | TGTGCCAGCGTACGGGACAGGGGGTCGGGTGAAGCTTTCTTT
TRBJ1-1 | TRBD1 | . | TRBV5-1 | CASRPRRQGGGVNTEAFF | TGCGCCAGCCGTCCCCGTCGTCAGGGGGGCGGAGTGAACACTGAAGCTTTCTTT
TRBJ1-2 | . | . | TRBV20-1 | CSAPRQSYGYTF | TGCAGTGCCCCCCGGCAGTCCTATGGCTACACCTTC